This TCR beta chain emerged from a study of blood T cell repertoires in COVID-19 (dated by TCRdb to the early 2020s). Regarding the study in general: Samples covering the acute and convalescent phases of COVID-19 were provided by collaborators in the United States, Italy and Spain. The prospective study material was composed of cDNA or gDNA derived from T cells, B-cell-depleted T cells, or PBMCs. Subjects who had been exposed to COVID-19, were actively infected with it, or had recovered from it provided the deeply sampled blood TCRbeta repertoires that made up the dataset. A freely available public database, intended as a resource for researchers studying the immune response to SARS-CoV-2, is where the repertoires were released. Samples came from the ongoing ImmuneRACE study (first 160 participants) plus 1,254 subjects from 6 global collaborators. The sample metadata nearly always contained a de-identified subject ID, COVID-19 status, age in years and sex. Where HLA class I and class II types were available, the types were taken from metadata supplied by the sample provider, not from assay-based typing. Overall study outcomes, separate from this receptor: The quantity of clinical and demographic metadata differed by source and by participant and was supplied without curation.

At one collaborating source in Seattle, patients were enrolled during active infection and were followed longitudinally through the course of disease. Collaborating institutions collected whole blood in K2EDTA tubes following their own protocols. Collaborator samples were shipped for TCRbeta analysis as frozen whole blood, isolated PBMCs, or DNA extracted from either sample type. TCRbeta CDR3 regions were amplified from genomic DNA using the immunoSEQ Assay, a bias-controlled multiplex PCR. In the source study's methods: The number of nucleated cells in each sample was estimated by amplification of reference gene primers within the assay. Sequence reads were collapsed and filtered to measure the absolute abundance of every unique TCRbeta CDR3 rearrangement. Productive Simpson clonality was computed per sample as the square root of Simpson's diversity index over productive rearrangements. TCRdb re-hosts the immuneACCESS table, in-frame sequences only. Its copies lack some clones; in the studies checked, an unresolved V gene accounts for under half of them, and the cause for the rest is not known. D and trimming come from the DNA, and the V and J calls and clone size come from that table. The sample includes 200,000 to 250,000 clones, with 75% to 90% observed a single time. The ten largest clones capture roughly 5.5% of the sample.

This clone occurred a few times. Its binding antigen is unknown. Base-call qualities are not available, and no considerably larger clone is one nucleotide away. The sequencing sample was made of peripheral blood. This sequence originates from a woman aged 70-85 years with COVID-19, enrolled during active disease.

The nucleotide sequence is given as TGTGCCAGCAGCTTAGGGACAGAGTACGAGCAGTACTTC. Translated, it reads CASSLGTEYEQYF. The sequence joins TRBV7-2 to TRBJ2-7, and possibly TRBD1, on 6 matching bases. Reading from cysteine to phenylalanine, the CDR3 counts 13 amino acids. The kept DNA is CDR3 alone, 39 bases in frame from the first base. Sequences SGHTA (CDR1) and FQGNSA (CDR2) are obtained from the germline V gene. V lost 1 base and J lost 4 bases; the stretch between them is 8 bases long.